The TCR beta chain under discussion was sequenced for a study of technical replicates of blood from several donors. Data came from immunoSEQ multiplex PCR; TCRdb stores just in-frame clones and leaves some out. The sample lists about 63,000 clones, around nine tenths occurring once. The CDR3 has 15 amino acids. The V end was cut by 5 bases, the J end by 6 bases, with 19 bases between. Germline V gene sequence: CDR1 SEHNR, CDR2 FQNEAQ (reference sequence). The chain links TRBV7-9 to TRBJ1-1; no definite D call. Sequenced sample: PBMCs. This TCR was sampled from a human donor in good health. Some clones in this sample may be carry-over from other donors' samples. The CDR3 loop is CASSRVAGIRAEAFF. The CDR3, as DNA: TGTGCCAGCAGCCGCGTCGCGGGGATCCGGGCTGAAGCTTTCTTT.